This T cell receptor (beta chain) was recorded in a study of response to subunit inactivated influenza vaccine. Notes on the study in general: Only a handful of new T cells, the authors suggested, are recruited with each seasonal influenza vaccination.

In the case of this clonotype: The antigen is not known.

TCRdb fed the RT-PCR reads into MiXCR, producing one record per CDR3 protein. The data hold 800,000 or so distinct CDR3 sequences, with over 20% observed a single time. The germline V gene has CDR1 SGDLS and CDR2 YYNGEE. The V gene lost 1 base and the J gene lost 1 base, with 8 bases spanning the gap. The CDR3 is 14 residues long. The genes are TRBV9 and TRBJ1-1; D possibly corresponds to TRBD1 (5 bases). This TCR was recovered from a man between 45 and 60 years old who received an inactivated influenza vaccine. Sequenced material: PBMCs from blood, taken more than 4 days after vaccination. This CDR3 reads CASSVPGGNTEAFF. The CDR3 DNA follows: TGTGCCAGCAGCGTACCGGGGGGGAACACTGAAGCTTTCTTT.